A single sample is the source of the 25 T cell receptor beta chains below, sequenced in a study of blood T cell repertoires in COVID-19. Here immunoSEQ multiplex PCR was the method, and the copy in TCRdb shows in-frame clones only, minus some. The sample lists roughly 28,000 clones, 82% seen once, with about 2% in the top ten. Specimen: peripheral blood. The receptors derive from a man of 80 years or more with active or convalescent COVID-19.

The chain links TRBV5-1 to TRBJ2-3; 9 bases line up with TRBD2. J gave up 2 bases and V 6 bases, and 4 bases lay outside the gene matches. This CDR3 is 14 amino acids long. Germline V lookup: CDR1 SGHRS, CDR2 YFSETQ. CDR3 DNA: TGCGCCAGCACTAGCGGGGAGGTCACAGATACGCAGTATTTT. This translates into CASTSGEVTDTQYF.

This chain uses TRBV10-3 with TRBJ2-7; D not certain. CDR1 and CDR2 (germline): ENHRY, SYGVKD. The CDR3 has 13 amino acids. Trimming shortened V by 3 bases and J by 2 bases, and 8 bases separated the two germline ends. This CDR3 reads CAISDRLTYEQYF. CDR3 sequence (DNA): TGTGCCATCAGTGACCGGTTAACCTACGAGCAGTACTTC.

The V gene is TRBV27, the J gene TRBJ1-5; weak D call: TRBD1 (5 bases). The CDR3 has 19 residues. Trimming took 0 bases from V and 0 from J, leaving 18 bases between them. The germline CDR1 and CDR2 sequences are MNHEY and SMNVEV (reference sequence). The CDR3 DNA reads TGTGCCAGCAGTTTATCGGGGCACCCCGGCGTGGATAGCAATCAGCCCCAGCATTTT. As protein: CASSLSGHPGVDSNQPQHF.

The chain joins TRBV10-1 to TRBJ1-6; TRBD1 matches at 7 bases. Germline CDR1 WNHNN, CDR2 SYGVQD (reference sequence). The CDR3 runs to 13 residues. The V gene end was trimmed by 5 bases and the J gene end by 10 bases; junction bases not matched to a gene: 5. CDR3 region: CASSRTGDSPLHF. Here the CDR3 DNA reads TGCGCCAGCAGTCGTACAGGGGACTCACCCCTCCACTTT.

This clone was recorded a few times. The V gene is TRBV27, the J gene TRBJ1-5; a weak D match, TRBD1 (5 bases). This CDR3 spans 14 amino acids. Trimming stripped 5 bases from V and 7 bases from J, with 15 bases between. Germline lookup yields CDR1 MNHEY and CDR2 SMNVEV (reference sequence). The CDR3, as DNA: TGTGCCAGCAGTATCAAAGGGGCAGGGCAGCCCCAGCATTTT. The encoded protein is CASSIKGAGQPQHF.

The genes are TRBV5-5 and TRBJ2-2, with D possibly matching TRBD1 (6 bases). Between the trimmed V and J ends, which lost 1 base and 5 bases, there was a span of 6 bases. Germline-derived CDR1 and CDR2 are SGHKS and YYEKEE (reference sequence). The CDR3 is made up of 13 amino acids. The CDR3: CASSLTGTGELFF. CDR3 coding DNA: TGTGCCAGCAGCTTGACAGGGACCGGGGAGCTGTTTTTT.

V is TRBV19 and J is TRBJ1-5; 7 bases are a match to TRBD1. The length of the CDR3 is 15 residues. The V and J ends lost 3 bases and 4 bases, in that order; junction bases with no gene match: 6. The germline CDR1 and CDR2 sequences are LNHDA and SQIVND (reference sequence). The CDR3 DNA sequence: TGTGCCAGTAGTATTGGCGGCAGGGGGAATCAGCCCCAGCATTTT. This encodes CASSIGGRGNQPQHF.

This clone came up a few times. CDR3 loop: CASNRQGPSTEAFF. In nucleotides, the CDR3 is TGTGCCAGCAACCGACAGGGACCAAGCACTGAAGCTTTCTTT. The gene calls are TRBV27 and TRBJ1-1; 7 bases are shared with TRBD1. The length of the CDR3 is 14 residues. Germline lookup yields CDR1 MNHEY and CDR2 SMNVEV (reference sequence). Trimming at V came to 7 bases and at J to 4 bases, leaving 9 bases not matched to a gene.

This clone was recorded only once. The chain is built from TRBV15 and TRBJ2-1; the match to TRBD2 covers 10 bases. This CDR3 is built from 16 residues. Germline lookup yields CDR1 LNHNV and CDR2 YYDKDF (reference sequence). The J segment lost 8 bases and the V segment lost 0 bases, leaving 7 bases of the junction unmatched. In DNA, the CDR3 is TGTGCCACCAGCAGAGATTTAACTAGCGGGGTCCATGAGCAGTTCTTC. This gives the protein CATSRDLTSGVHEQFF. Full variable domain (outside the CDR3, taken from reference TRBV15 and TRBJ2-1): DAMVIQNPRYQVTQFGKPVTLSCSQTLNHNVMYWYQQKSSQAPKLLFHYYDKDFNNEADTPDNFQSRRPNTSFCFLDIRSPGLGDTAMYLCATSRDLTSGVHEQFFGPGTRLTVL.

V and J are TRBV9 and TRBJ2-1, with TRBD1 matching over 9 bases. The junction had 6 bases not matched to a gene; V was cut back by 6 bases and J by 5 bases. The CDR3 length is 14 residues. Germline V CDR1 and CDR2: SGDLS, YYNGEE. CDR3 nucleotides: TGTGCCAGCAACCGGGACAGGGTAAACAATGAGCAGTTCTTC. Its translation: CASNRDRVNNEQFF. The whole variable domain, filled in from reference TRBV9 and TRBJ2-1, reads DSGVTQTPKHLITATGQRVTLRCSPRSGDLSVYWYQQSLDQGLQFLIQYYNGEERAKGNILERFSAQQFPDLHSELNLSSLELGDSALYFCASNRDRVNNEQFFGPGTRLTVL.

The DNA for the CDR3 is TGTGCCAGCAGTCCTAGGACTAGCGGGAGAAGCTCCTACAATGAGCAGTTCTTC. Protein: CASSPRTSGRSSYNEQFF. V usage is TRBV2 and J usage is TRBJ2-1; 13 nucleotides match TRBD2. Germline CDR1 and CDR2: SNHLY and FYNNEI. This CDR3 contains 18 residues. With V trimmed by 5 bases and J by 0 bases, 7 bases remained unmatched.

The V gene is TRBV28, the J gene TRBJ1-2; 8 bases are shared with TRBD1. Germline V gene lookup returns CDR1 MDHEN and CDR2 SYDVKM. Losses at the gene ends were 1 base for V and 3 bases for J; bases not matched to a gene: 4. The CDR3 consists of 15 residues. The CDR3 reads CASSLSGQGYYGYTF. The CDR3 bases are TGTGCCAGCAGTTTATCCGGACAGGGATACTATGGCTACACCTTC.

J is TRBJ2-7 and V is TRBV27; possible D gene TRBD2, 6 bases. CDR1 and CDR2 from the germline V gene are MNHEY and SMNVEV (reference sequence). This CDR3 has 15 amino acids. V dropped 2 bases and J dropped 4 bases, with 15 bases sitting between them. CDR3 coding DNA: TGTGCCAGCAGTTTAGACTCATTGGGACTTTACGAGCAGTACTTC. Its translation: CASSLDSLGLYEQYF.

The V and J genes are TRBV7-2 and TRBJ2-3; 10 positions match TRBD2. The CDR3 has 17 amino acids. V trimming: 4 bases; J trimming: 3 bases; junction bases outside the gene matches: 10. Germline CDR1 SGHTA, CDR2 FQGNSA. DNA for the CDR3: TGTGCCAGCAGCTCTAGTCGACTAGCGGGTAGTACAGATACGCAGTATTTT. It encodes CASSSSRLAGSTDTQYF.

The V and J genes are TRBV1 and TRBJ1-2. TRBV1 represents a pseudogene. The CDR3 has 14 amino acids. The CDR3 loop is CTSSQRGTGLGYTF. The CDR3 DNA is TGCACCAGCAGCCAACGGGGTACCGGACTGGGCTACACCTTC.

This clone has more than one count but fewer than ten. The chain carries TRBV19 and TRBJ2-1, with a tentative D call TRBD2 (6 bases). This CDR3 contains 15 residues. In germline, CDR1 is LNHDA, CDR2 SQIVND (reference sequence). Trimming shortened V by 7 bases and J by 0 bases, and 13 bases separated the two germline ends. The CDR3 reads CASKTSPSSYNEQFF. CDR3 DNA: TGTGCCAGTAAAACTAGCCCGAGCTCCTACAATGAGCAGTTCTTC.

The chain employs TRBV19 and TRBJ1-1; D remains ambiguous. The CDR3 consists of 14 residues. Trimming took 4 bases from V and 4 from J, leaving 13 bases between them. Germline loops: CDR1 LNHDA, CDR2 SQIVND (reference sequence). For the CDR3, the DNA is TGTGCCAGTAGTACCTTAAGCGGCGGCACTGAAGCTTTCTTT. It specifies CASSTLSGGTEAFF.

CDR3 DNA: TGTGCCAGCAGACTACAGGGCCCGCCGAATTCACCCCTCCACTTT. Translation gives CASRLQGPPNSPLHF. The chain is built from TRBV28 and TRBJ1-6, with D possibly matching TRBD1 (6 bases). CDR3 length equals 15 residues. Germline CDR1 is MDHEN and CDR2 is SYDVKM. V lost 6 bases, J lost 7 bases, and 16 bases lay in between.

The count of this clone is one. The J gene is TRBJ2-1, the V gene TRBV27, with D perhaps matching TRBD1 (5 bases). With 3 bases removed from V and 0 bases from J, the gap between germline ends came to 9 bases. Germline CDR1 and CDR2: MNHEY and SMNVEV (reference sequence). The CDR3 sequence is 15 residues long. CDR3 sequence: CASSFGHLSYNEQFF. CDR3 coding DNA: TGTGCCAGCAGTTTTGGACACCTCTCCTACAATGAGCAGTTCTTC.

The J gene is TRBJ2-3, the V gene TRBV7-2, with D possibly TRBD2 on 5 matching bases. This CDR3 is 14 amino acids long. Germline values: CDR1 SGHTA, CDR2 FQGNSA. V lost 4 bases and J 4 bases, leaving 12 bases between the germline ends. CDR3 coding DNA: TGTGCCAGCAGCTCCGACTACGCCGCAGATACGCAGTATTTT. It specifies CASSSDYAADTQYF. The full variable domain, with the rest looked up from reference TRBV7-2 and TRBJ2-3, is GAGVSQSPSNKVTEKGKDVELRCDPISGHTALYWYRQSLGQGLEFLIYFQGNSAPDKSGLPSDRFSAERTGGSVSTLTIQRTQQEDSAVYLCASSSDYAADTQYFGPGTRLTVL.

This clone was found once. This chain uses TRBV6-1 with TRBJ2-7; 7 bases fit TRBD2. Germline V gene sequence: CDR1 MNHNS, CDR2 SASEGT. The CDR3 extends over 16 amino acids. J was trimmed by 4 bases and V by 4 bases; bases with no gene match: 13. CDR3 coding DNA: TGTGCCAGCAGTGGGGGTAGGGCTAGCGGATATTACGAGCAGTACTTC. Residues: CASSGGRASGYYEQYF.

The chain combines TRBV9 with TRBJ2-7, with 10 bases identical to TRBD2. The CDR3 has 15 amino acids. V lost 3 bases and J lost 3; bases outside the gene matches: 6. CDR1 is SGDLS and CDR2 is YYNGEE in the germline V gene. CDR3 nucleotides: TGTGCCAGCAGCGCTCATGGACTAGCGGACTACGAGCAGTACTTC. This codes for CASSAHGLADYEQYF.

The CDR3 sequence: CASREREGHTEQYF. CDR3 sequence (DNA): TGTGCCAGCAGGGAGCGGGAGGGCCATACCGAGCAGTACTTC. J is TRBJ2-7 and V is TRBV27, with 10 positions matching TRBD2. Germline loops: CDR1 MNHEY, CDR2 SMNVEV (reference sequence). This CDR3 has 14 residues. V trimming: 6 bases; J trimming: 6 bases; junction bases outside the gene matches: 8.

The CDR3 DNA sequence: TGTGCCAGCAGCTTAACAGCAGGTGAGCAGTTCTTC. This sequence encodes CASSLTAGEQFF. This rearrangement joins TRBV7-3 to TRBJ2-1; no reliable D call. CDR3 length: 12 residues. Trimming stripped 0 bases from V and 9 bases from J, with 6 bases between. The germline gives CDR1 SGHTA, CDR2 FQGTGA.

The chain joins TRBV5-4 to TRBJ1-1; the match to TRBD1 covers 7 bases. The ends lost 4 bases at V and 10 bases at J; junction bases unmatched: 19. The CDR3 has 16 amino acids. The germline gives CDR1 SGHNT, CDR2 YYREEE (reference sequence). In DNA, the CDR3 is TGTGCCAGCAGCGAAGAGGCCGGGACAGCCCCCTCCGGAGCTTTCTTT. As protein: CASSEEAGTAPSGAFF.